The clone carrying this TCR beta chain has only a few counts. The target antigen is unknown. The germline CDR1 and CDR2 sequences are MNHEY and SVGEGT. Trimming pared 8 bases from V and 2 bases from J, leaving 16 bases between. The CDR3 sequence is 15 residues long. Constant-segment-primed 5'RACE gave TCR alpha and TCR beta cDNA libraries with sample barcodes and UMIs. TCRdb passed the 5' RACE reads through MiXCR, listing each CDR3 protein once. The top ten hold approximately 8.4% of the sample, which has 450,000 to 650,000 distinct CDR3 sequences, about a fifth seen once. The data were obtained in a study of T-cell memory formation after mild COVID-19. Study findings and constraints: Cross-reactive memory apparently joined, as some responding clones appeared in pre-infection memory. There was a balanced CD4/CD8 profile in clones contracting day 15 to 85, and later expanders leaned CD4+.

The sequenced sample consisted of PBMCs or a T cell subset sorted from them (not recorded which). The chain links TRBV6-2 or TRBV6-3 to TRBJ2-1, with a possible D match to TRBD2 (7 bases). The sequence was collected from an adult woman who had mild COVID-19 (a few samples of this study predate the infection). Cell type and time point are not known. The CDR3 DNA reads as TGTGCCAGCGTCCCAGGGGCGGGGGCCTACAATGAGCAGTTCTTC. Protein: CASVPGAGAYNEQFF.